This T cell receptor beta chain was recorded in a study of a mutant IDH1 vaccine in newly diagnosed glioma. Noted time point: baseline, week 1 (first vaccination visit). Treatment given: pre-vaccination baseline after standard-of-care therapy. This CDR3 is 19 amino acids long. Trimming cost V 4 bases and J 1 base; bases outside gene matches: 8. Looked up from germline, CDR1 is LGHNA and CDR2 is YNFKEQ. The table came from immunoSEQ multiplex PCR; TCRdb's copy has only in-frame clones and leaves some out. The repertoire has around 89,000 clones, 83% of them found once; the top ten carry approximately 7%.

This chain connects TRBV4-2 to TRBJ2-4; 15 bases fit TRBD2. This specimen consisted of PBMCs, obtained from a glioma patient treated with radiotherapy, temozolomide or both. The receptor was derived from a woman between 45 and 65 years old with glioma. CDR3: CASSRGLAGGQLAKNIQYF. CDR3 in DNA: TGTGCCAGCAGCCGCGGACTAGCGGGGGGGCAGTTGGCCAAAAACATTCAGTACTTC.